Presented here are 17 T cell receptor beta chains from one specimen sequenced in a study of blood T cell repertoires in COVID-19 (dated by TCRdb to the early 2020s). The library was produced with the immunoSEQ multiplex PCR assay. TCRdb stores this immuneACCESS table with in-frame sequences only. Part of the clones is absent; in the studies checked, under half of the shortfall reflects unresolved V genes, and no reason is known for the rest. The sample data list about 170,000 clones, and roughly 80% of these were observed just once. The leading ten clones occupy less than 15% of the sample. The sequenced sample was PBMCs or T cells enriched from blood (not recorded which). These TCRs come from a man in his fifties or sixties who had recovered from COVID-19.

Here the CDR3 reads CASSLGLRGSPLHF. CDR3 in DNA: TGTGCCAGCAGCTTGGGCTTAAGGGGCTCACCCCTCCACTTT. This chain connects TRBV5-8 to TRBJ1-6; a possible D gene is TRBD1 (5 bases). The CDR3 is made up of 14 amino acids. CDR1 is SGHTS, CDR2 YDEGEE, per germline. V was trimmed by 0 bases and J by 10 bases, leaving 11 bases between them.

V and J are TRBV7-2 and TRBJ1-5, with TRBD1 identical over 8 bases. This CDR3 spans 15 amino acids. Unmatched junction bases numbered 5, after V lost 1 base and J lost 6 bases. CDR1 and CDR2 from the germline V gene are SGHTA and FQGNSA. The CDR3 DNA reads TGTGCCAGCAGCTTAGAGTGGACAGGGACTCAGCCCCAGCATTTT. Translated, it gives CASSLEWTGTQPQHF.

The chain couples TRBV20-1 to TRBJ2-3; unclear D gene. Germline V gene sequence: CDR1 DFQATT, CDR2 SNEGSKA (reference sequence). Deletions cut 3 bases from V and 0 bases from J, with 16 bases between. The CDR3 runs to 16 residues. The CDR3 coding sequence is TGCAGTGCTAGTGTCCCCCACTCAACTAGCACAGATACGCAGTATTTT. It encodes CSASVPHSTSTDTQYF.

The chain has TRBV5-1 and TRBJ1-5, with D perhaps matching TRBD1 (5 bases). Germline loops: CDR1 SGHRS, CDR2 YFSETQ. This CDR3 comprises 9 residues. V was trimmed by 10 bases and J by 11 bases, leaving 10 bases between them. This CDR3 is CAGQGAQHF. CDR3 coding DNA: TGCGCCGGCCAAGGGGCCCAGCATTTT.

V usage is TRBV7-9 and J usage is TRBJ1-4, with TRBD1 matching 12 bases. J was trimmed by 6 bases and V by 4 bases; bases with no gene match: 9. This CDR3 comprises 17 residues. Per the germline V gene, CDR1 is SEHNR and CDR2 is FQNEAQ (reference sequence). In DNA form, the CDR3 reads TGTGCCAGCAGCTCCTTGGGGACAGGGGGCCGATATGAAAAACTGTTTTTT. It codes for CASSSLGTGGRYEKLFF.

The chain is built from TRBV19 and TRBJ1-3; 9 bases fit TRBD1. The CDR3 spans 13 residues. Germline V gives CDR1 LNHDA, CDR2 SQIVND (reference sequence). Losses at the gene ends were 8 bases for V and 1 base for J; bases not matched to a gene: 0. The CDR3 sequence is CASGTGSGNTIYF. For the CDR3, the DNA is TGTGCCAGTGGGACAGGGTCTGGAAACACCATATATTTT.

The chain couples TRBV27 to TRBJ1-6; D is ambiguous. V was cut by 2 bases and J by 10 bases, with 15 bases left in between. This CDR3 is built from 15 residues. CDR1 is MNHEY, CDR2 SMNVEV, per germline (reference sequence). For the CDR3, the DNA is TGTGCCAGCAGTTTAAGTGCTCAGCGAAGCTCACCCCTCCACTTT. Its protein is CASSLSAQRSSPLHF.

The chain is built from TRBV7-2 and TRBJ1-2, with D unclear. V was clipped by 0 bases and J by 2 bases, with 13 bases between them. Germline values: CDR1 SGHTA, CDR2 FQGNSA. The CDR3 is 16 amino acids. In DNA, the CDR3 is TGTGCCAGCAGCTTAGCGCAAACAATACAGAACTATGGCTACACCTTC. This encodes CASSLAQTIQNYGYTF.

This chain joins TRBV14 and TRBJ2-5, with 9 bases lining up with TRBD1. The CDR3 is 15 amino acids. V lost 2 bases and J lost 6; bases outside the gene matches: 7. CDR1 is SGHDN, CDR2 FVKESK, per germline. CDR3 in amino acids: CASSQQGQGKQTQYF. CDR3 DNA: TGTGCCAGCAGCCAACAAGGACAGGGGAAACAGACCCAGTACTTC.

DNA of the CDR3: TGTGCCAGCAGCCACCAGGGGGGAAGGGGTAATTCACCCCTCCACTTT. Translation: CASSHQGGRGNSPLHF. The V call is TRBV3-1 (or the pseudogene TRBV3-2), the J call TRBJ1-6; TRBD1 matches at 7 bases. CDR1 is LGHDT, CDR2 YNNKEL, per germline (reference sequence). This CDR3 has 16 amino acids. With V trimmed by 3 bases and J by 6 bases, 8 bases remained unmatched.

Here the CDR3 DNA reads TGTGCCAGCAGCCAAGGGAGCGGGGGTGTCACCGGGGAGCTGTTTTTT. It translates to CASSQGSGGVTGELFF. The chain employs TRBV4-2 and TRBJ2-2; 8 bases are a match to TRBD2. Losses at the gene ends were 1 base for V and 4 bases for J; bases not matched to a gene: 5. This CDR3 region has 16 residues. Germline V CDR1 and CDR2: LGHNA, YNFKEQ.

The chain is built from TRBV6-6 and TRBJ2-2, with D perhaps matching TRBD2 (6 bases). The germline V gene has CDR1 MNHNY and CDR2 SVGAGI (reference sequence). The CDR3 covers 16 residues. The V end was cut by 8 bases, the J end by 1 base, with 17 bases between. In DNA, the CDR3 is TGTGCCAGCGGCCTTGGCGGGGTCCGGAACACCGGGGAGCTGTTTTTT. This codes for CASGLGGVRNTGELFF.

The rearrangement joins TRBV9 to TRBJ2-3; TRBD1 matches 7 bases. In germline, CDR1 is SGDLS, CDR2 YYNGEE. The ends lost 0 bases at V and 3 bases at J; junction bases unmatched: 4. This CDR3 has 15 amino acids. DNA for the CDR3: TGTGCCAGCAGCGTAGACGACAGGGTGACAGATACGCAGTATTTT. Translation gives CASSVDDRVTDTQYF.

The chain is built from TRBV6-5 and TRBJ1-6; 7 positions match TRBD1. The CDR3 consists of 15 residues. Germline V lookup: CDR1 MNHEY, CDR2 SVGAGI. Unmatched junction bases numbered 13, after V lost 7 bases and J lost 10 bases. The CDR3 sequence: CASKPQFRGNSPLHF. The CDR3 DNA is TGTGCCAGCAAACCTCAATTCAGGGGGAACTCACCCCTCCACTTT.

The J gene is TRBJ1-5, the V gene TRBV6-5, with 7 bases identical to TRBD1. V dropped 5 bases and J dropped 7; count of bases not matched to a gene: 2. The CDR3 length is 12 residues. Germline V lookup: CDR1 MNHEY, CDR2 SVGAGI. The CDR3 is CASSHRGQPQHF. CDR3 coding DNA: TGTGCCAGCAGTCACAGGGGACAGCCCCAGCATTTT.

The V gene is TRBV4-1, the J gene TRBJ1-4, with 7 bases aligning to TRBD1. V lost 0 bases to trimming and J lost 5 bases; unmatched junction nucleotides: 6. This CDR3 has 16 residues. Germline V CDR1 and CDR2: MGHRA, YSYEKL. The CDR3 here is CASSQDRRGPNEKLFF. DNA of the CDR3: TGCGCCAGCAGCCAAGATCGGAGGGGGCCAAATGAAAAACTGTTTTTT.

The chain employs TRBV29-1 and TRBJ1-6; possibly TRBD1 for D (6 bases). V lost 7 bases and J 5 bases, leaving 30 bases between the germline ends. There are 19 residues in the CDR3. Per the germline V gene, CDR1 is SQVTM and CDR2 is ANQGSEA. CDR3 nucleotides: TGCAGCGCCGCACCGGGCAGGGGTAAGGGGAAGGGACATAATTCACCCCTCCACTTT. Protein product: CSAAPGRGKGKGHNSPLHF.